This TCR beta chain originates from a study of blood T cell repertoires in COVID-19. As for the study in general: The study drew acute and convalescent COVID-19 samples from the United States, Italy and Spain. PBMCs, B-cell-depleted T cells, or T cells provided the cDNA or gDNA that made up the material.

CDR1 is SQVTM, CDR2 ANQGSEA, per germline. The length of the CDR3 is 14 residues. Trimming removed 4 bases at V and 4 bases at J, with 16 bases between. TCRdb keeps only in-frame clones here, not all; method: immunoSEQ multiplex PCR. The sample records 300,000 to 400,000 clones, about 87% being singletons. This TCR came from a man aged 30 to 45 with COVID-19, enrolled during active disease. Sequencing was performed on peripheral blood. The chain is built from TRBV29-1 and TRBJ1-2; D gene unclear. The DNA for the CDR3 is TGCAGCGTTGCGTCGGAGGGATGGAGCTATGGCTACACCTTC. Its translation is CSVASEGWSYGYTF.